This T cell receptor (beta chain) is drawn from a study of CD8+ T cells in alopecia areata. Study outcomes and limitations: Elevated clonality characterized lesional scalp relative to normal scalp, particularly in alopecia totalis/universalis. With tofacitinib ongoing, many expanded lesional clones persisted in both scalp and blood. Normal-skin resident alphabeta T cells also appear among scalp sample sequences.

After isolation, RNA underwent reverse transcription to generate cDNA as the sequencing template. Sequencing used immunoSEQ multiplex PCR; TCRdb keeps in-frame clones, though not all of them. The sample contains 200,000 or so clones, approximately 38% of which appear only once. As concerns this clone: The antigen remains unidentified.

Treatment noted: oral pan-JAK inhibitor, 5-10 mg twice daily. Sorting of PBMCs yielded the CD4+ and CD8+ T cells. The J segment lost 4 bases and the V segment lost 4 bases, leaving 4 bases of the junction unmatched. The CDR3 contains 13 residues. Germline CDR1 is SGHDT and CDR2 is YYEEEE. The V gene is TRBV5-6, the J gene TRBJ2-5, with 7 bases that match TRBD2. The receptor's source is a human donor with alopecia areata. The material was CD4+ T cells sorted from blood, obtained between weeks 30 and 35, from a patient treated with tofacitinib. The CDR3 DNA reads TGTGCCAGCAGCCCCTGGGGGGGAGAGACCCAGTACTTC. Protein product: CASSPWGGETQYF.